This T cell receptor beta chain was captured in a study of T cells after yellow fever vaccination. Overall study results and limits: Any FACS-sorted repertoire could hold abundant clonotypes that contaminate it from the bulk population.

V was trimmed by 6 bases and J by 1 base, leaving 7 bases between them. This CDR3 region has 13 residues. Germline V CDR1 and CDR2: SGHRS, YFSETQ. This clonotype showed up just a few times. Antigen: not known. From the 5' RACE reads, TCRdb called clonotypes with MiXCR, one entry per CDR3 protein. The sample has 200,000 to 300,000 distinct CDR3 sequences, 6% to 8% seen once. This TCR came from a man between 25 and 39 years old who received the YFV17D yellow fever vaccine. Sequences were derived from CD4+ T cells sorted from PBMCs, sampled on the day of the yellow fever booster vaccination. The chain links TRBV5-1 to TRBJ2-2; unclear D gene. The CDR3 DNA reads as TGCGCCAGCAACAAGGGGAACACCGGGGAGCTGTTTTTT. Protein: CASNKGNTGELFF.